The 20 T cell receptor beta chains below were found in one sample sequenced in a study of PD-L1 blockade in urothelial cancer. The method was immunoSEQ multiplex PCR; TCRdb's version includes in-frame clones alone and lacks a portion of them. Seen here are about 35,000 clones, approximately 34% observed once, and the top ten hold around 9.3%. Sequencing was performed on tumor tissue, taken before atezolizumab (anti-PD-L1) treatment. All receptors derive from a man aged 55 to 70 with urothelial cancer.

The chain employs TRBV5-1 and TRBJ2-3; D is tentatively TRBD1 or TRBD2 (5 bases each). The V gene's germline CDR1 is SGHRS and CDR2 YFSETQ. The germline V and J ends were trimmed by 4 bases and 7 bases, with 16 bases remaining between them. The CDR3 runs to 14 residues. The CDR3 bases are TGCGCCAGCAGCCTTCGGGAAGGGGAACATACGCAGTATTTT. Residues: CASSLREGEHTQYF. Combining the CDR3 with reference TRBV5-1 and TRBJ2-3 gives the whole variable domain KAGVTQTPRYLIKTRGQQVTLSCSPISGHRSVSWYQQTPGQGLQFLFEYFSETQRNKGNFPGRFSGRQFSNSRSEMNVSTLELGDSALYLCASSLREGEHTQYFGPGTRLTVL.

This clone has a handful of counts. The chain has TRBV11-3 and TRBJ1-1; D remains unclear. The length of the CDR3 is 14 residues. V lost 1 base and J lost 0, with 6 bases in between. Germline values: CDR1 SGHNT, CDR2 YENEEA. This CDR3 reads CASSLGTLNTEAFF. The CDR3 region has the DNA TGTGCCAGCAGCTTAGGCACGCTGAACACTGAAGCTTTCTTT.

V and J are TRBV15 and TRBJ2-1; 8 bases match TRBD1. V was pared by 3 bases and J by 10 bases, with 8 bases of the junction left unmatched. Germline CDR1 reads LNHNV; CDR2 reads YYDKDF (reference sequence). This CDR3 has 14 amino acids. The CDR3: CATSSPGGLGEQFF. The CDR3 nucleotides are TGTGCCACCAGCAGCCCAGGGGGCCTGGGGGAGCAGTTCTTC.

The V and J genes are TRBV6-8 and TRBJ1-1; D unresolved. The CDR3 has 14 residues. From germline, CDR1 is MNHGY and CDR2 SAAAGT. V was clipped by 4 bases and J by 1 base, with 10 bases between them. The CDR3 protein is CASSSPSGNTEAFF. The CDR3 DNA reads TGTGCCAGCAGTTCCCCCTCGGGGAACACTGAAGCTTTCTTT.

This clone has only a few counts. The chain combines TRBV7-6 with TRBJ2-6; D remains ambiguous. V was clipped by 5 bases and J by 0 bases, with 14 bases between them. The V gene's germline CDR1 is SGHVS and CDR2 FNYEAQ. CDR3 length: 17 amino acids. The CDR3 DNA is TGTGCCAGCAGCGCCGGGCTTTTAAGCTCTGGGGCCAACGTCCTGACTTTC. This sequence encodes CASSAGLLSSGANVLTF.

The chain uses TRBV29-1 and TRBJ1-2, with 7 bases aligning to TRBD1. This CDR3 has 14 residues. Germline CDR1 SQVTM, CDR2 ANQGSEA. V lost 0 bases and J lost 2; bases outside the gene matches: 3. CDR3 sequence reads: CSVEDQQGNYGYTF. As DNA, the CDR3 is TGCAGCGTTGAAGATCAACAGGGGAACTATGGCTACACCTTC.

The V call is TRBV30, the J call TRBJ1-1; D unresolved. The CDR3 totals 12 residues. Trimming took 3 bases from V and 7 from J, leaving 12 bases between them. Germline assignment: CDR1 GTSNPN and CDR2 SVGIG (reference sequence). The CDR3 spells CAWSLGLGEAFF. The DNA of the CDR3 is TGTGCCTGGAGCCTGGGTTTGGGTGAAGCTTTCTTT. Full variable domain (remainder filled in from reference TRBV30 and TRBJ1-1): SQTIHQWPATLVQPVGSPLSLECTVEGTSNPNLYWYRQAAGRGLQLLFYSVGIGQISSEVPQNLSASRPQDRQFILSSKKLLLSDSGFYLCAWSLGLGEAFFGQGTRLTVV.

Points on this clone: At one end the junction does not follow the germline gene, possibly because of a read error. This chain links TRBV6-8 with TRBJ2-7; unclear D gene. Germline loops: CDR1 MNHGY, CDR2 SAAAGT. The CDR3 totals 13 residues. In DNA form, the CDR3 reads TGTGCCATCAGTGTCGAGGATGGCTACGAGCAGTACTTC. Translated: CAISVEDGYEQYF.

The chain recombines TRBV19 with TRBJ2-1; 13 bases line up with TRBD2. This CDR3 comprises 16 residues. V lost 5 bases, J lost 7 bases, and 8 bases stayed unmatched. From germline, CDR1 is LNHDA and CDR2 SQIVND (reference sequence). CDR3 residues: CASSSPGTSGVNEQFF. CDR3 DNA: TGTGCCAGTAGTTCCCCTGGGACTAGCGGGGTAAATGAGCAGTTCTTC.

This clone has ten or more counts. This chain links TRBV11-3 with TRBJ2-1, with D perhaps TRBD2 (5 bases). V was trimmed by 2 bases and J by 8 bases, leaving 16 bases between them. The CDR3 loop spans 15 amino acids. The germline gives CDR1 SGHNT, CDR2 YENEEA. CDR3 amino acids: CASSLYDGNVDEQFF. CDR3 nucleotides: TGTGCCAGCAGCTTATATGACGGGAACGTCGATGAGCAGTTCTTC.

The rearrangement links TRBV9 to TRBJ2-2; D gene unclear. The germline V and J ends were trimmed by 1 base and 4 bases, with 8 bases remaining between them. This CDR3 comprises 14 residues. Looked up from germline, CDR1 is SGDLS and CDR2 is YYNGEE. The CDR3 here is CASSVRPATGELFF. In DNA, the CDR3 is TGTGCCAGCAGCGTACGACCGGCCACCGGGGAGCTGTTTTTT.

V usage is TRBV7-6 and J usage is TRBJ2-3; unclear D gene. Trimming stripped 5 bases from V and 6 bases from J, with 18 bases between. CDR1 SGHVS and CDR2 FNYEAQ come from the germline V gene. The CDR3 contains 15 residues. The CDR3 DNA reads TGTGCCAGCAGCCCCCCAAGGATCCTGACGGATACGCAGTATTTT. Protein sequence: CASSPPRILTDTQYF.

CDR3 nucleotide sequence: TGTGCCAGCAGCGAGAATCAGGTCACAAGCGAAAAACTGTTTTTT. Protein sequence: CASSENQVTSEKLFF. The genes are TRBV9 and TRBJ1-4; D gene unclear. CDR3 length: 15 amino acids. Germline V CDR1 and CDR2: SGDLS, YYNGEE. V lost 3 bases and J 8 bases, leaving 17 bases between the germline ends.

The chain is built from TRBV6-8 and TRBJ1-5; D call uncertain. Germline-derived CDR1 and CDR2 are MNHGY and SAAAGT. V was shortened by 7 bases and J by 2 bases, with 9 bases between the two germline ends. This CDR3 spans 13 amino acids. CDR3 DNA sequence: TGTGCCAGCAATGAGGGTGGCAATCAGCCCCAGCATTTT. It yields the protein CASNEGGNQPQHF.

V usage is TRBV19 and J usage is TRBJ1-2; D is perhaps TRBD1 (5 bases). The CDR3 covers 15 residues. Germline V CDR1 and CDR2: LNHDA, SQIVND (reference sequence). V lost 2 bases and J lost 3, with 13 bases in between. The CDR3 protein is CASSISGGIYYGYTF. In nucleotides, the CDR3 is TGTGCCAGTAGTATAAGTGGGGGGATTTACTATGGCTACACCTTC.

The chain is built from TRBV6-8 and TRBJ2-4; TRBD1 is a possible D gene (5 bases). V was cut by 4 bases and J by 4 bases, with 14 bases left in between. CDR1 MNHGY and CDR2 SAAAGT come from the germline V gene. The CDR3 consists of 15 residues. In DNA form, the CDR3 reads TGTGCCAGCAGTTTCTACCGAGACAGTAAAAACATTCAGTACTTC. Its protein product is CASSFYRDSKNIQYF.

Worth noting for this clone: The same CDR3 is also encoded by other DNA sequences in this sample. The rearrangement joins TRBV18 to TRBJ1-1, with unresolved D. The germline V and J ends were trimmed by 0 bases and 1 base, with 6 bases remaining between them. The germline V gene encodes CDR1 KGHSH and CDR2 LQKENI. CDR3 length: 14 residues. CDR3 sequence: CASSPPSQNTEAFF. As DNA, the CDR3 is TGTGCCAGCTCACCACCCTCACAGAACACTGAAGCTTTCTTT.

The rearrangement joins TRBV28 to TRBJ1-4; D gene unclear. Germline loops: CDR1 MDHEN, CDR2 SYDVKM. The CDR3 has 14 residues. V dropped 6 bases and J dropped 0 bases, with 8 bases sitting between them. The CDR3 protein is CASRRDSTNEKLFF. The CDR3 nucleotides are TGTGCCAGCAGGCGAGATTCAACTAATGAAAAACTGTTTTTT.

This chain links TRBV29-1 with TRBJ1-5; maybe TRBD1 (5 bases). This CDR3 comprises 13 residues. Trimming pared 1 base from V and 5 bases from J, leaving 9 bases between. Per the germline V gene, CDR1 is SQVTM and CDR2 is ANQGSEA. CDR3 in DNA: TGCAGCGTTGAAGTGGGGGGAGATCAGCCCCAGCATTTT. It specifies CSVEVGGDQPQHF.

The genes are TRBV1 and TRBJ1-1. TRBV1 is a pseudogene. CDR3 length: 14 residues. This CDR3 is CASSQAGTNTEAFF. The CDR3 DNA sequence: TGCGCCAGCAGCCAAGCGGGGACGAACACTGAAGCTTTCTTT.